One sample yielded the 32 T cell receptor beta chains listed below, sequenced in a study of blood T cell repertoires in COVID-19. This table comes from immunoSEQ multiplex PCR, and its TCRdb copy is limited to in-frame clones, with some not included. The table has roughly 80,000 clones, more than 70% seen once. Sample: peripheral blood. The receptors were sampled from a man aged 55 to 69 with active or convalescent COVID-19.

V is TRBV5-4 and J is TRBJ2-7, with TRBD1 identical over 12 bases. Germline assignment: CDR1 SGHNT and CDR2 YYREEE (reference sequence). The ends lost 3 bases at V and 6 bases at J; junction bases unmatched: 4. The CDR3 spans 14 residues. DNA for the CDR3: TGTGCCAGCAGCTGGGGACAGGGGGCTGGCGAGCAGTACTTC. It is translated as CASSWGQGAGEQYF. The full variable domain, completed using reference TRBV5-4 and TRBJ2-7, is ETGVTQSPTHLIKTRGQQVTLRCSSQSGHNTVSWYQQALGQGPQFIFQYYREEENGRGNFPPRFSGLQFPNYSSELNVNALELDDSALYLCASSWGQGAGEQYFGPGTRLTVT.

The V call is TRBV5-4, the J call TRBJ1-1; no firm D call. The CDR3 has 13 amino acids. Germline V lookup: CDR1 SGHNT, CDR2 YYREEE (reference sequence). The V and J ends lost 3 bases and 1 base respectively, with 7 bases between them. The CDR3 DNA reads TGTGCCAGCAGCTGGGCCAAGAACACTGAAGCTTTCTTT. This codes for CASSWAKNTEAFF.

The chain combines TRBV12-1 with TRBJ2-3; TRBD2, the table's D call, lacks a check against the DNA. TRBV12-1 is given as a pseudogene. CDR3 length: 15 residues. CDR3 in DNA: TGTGCCAGCAGCCAATGCCGGGGGGGCACAGATACGCAGTATTTT. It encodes CASSQCRGGTDTQYF.

The CDR3 reads CATSYGTGSNYGYTF. The CDR3 DNA reads as TGTGCCACCTCATACGGGACAGGGTCTAACTATGGCTACACCTTC. The chain couples TRBV19 to TRBJ1-2; 9 bases line up with TRBD1. Looked up from germline, CDR1 is LNHDA and CDR2 is SQIVND (reference sequence). There are 15 residues in the CDR3. The trim removed 10 bases at V and 0 bases at J, leaving 9 bases unmatched.

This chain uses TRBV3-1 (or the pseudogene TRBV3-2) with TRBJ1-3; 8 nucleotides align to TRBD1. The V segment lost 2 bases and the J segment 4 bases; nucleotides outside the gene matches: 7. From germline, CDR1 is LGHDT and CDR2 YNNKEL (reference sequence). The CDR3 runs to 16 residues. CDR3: CASSQRTGSAGNTIYF. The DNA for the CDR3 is TGTGCCAGCAGCCAAAGGACAGGGTCCGCCGGAAACACCATATATTTT.

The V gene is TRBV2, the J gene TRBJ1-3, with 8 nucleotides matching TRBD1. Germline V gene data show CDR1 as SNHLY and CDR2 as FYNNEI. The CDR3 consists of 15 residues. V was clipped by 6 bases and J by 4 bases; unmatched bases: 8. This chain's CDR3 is CASSLDRVKGNTIYF. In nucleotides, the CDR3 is TGTGCCAGCAGCTTGGACAGGGTAAAAGGAAACACCATATATTTT.

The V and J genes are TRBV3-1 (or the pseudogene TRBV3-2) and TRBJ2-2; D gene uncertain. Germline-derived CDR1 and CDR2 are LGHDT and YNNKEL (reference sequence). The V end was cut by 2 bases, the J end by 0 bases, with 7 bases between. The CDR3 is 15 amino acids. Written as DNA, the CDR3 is TGTGCCAGCAGCCAAAATTCAGCGAACACCGGGGAGCTGTTTTTT. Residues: CASSQNSANTGELFF.

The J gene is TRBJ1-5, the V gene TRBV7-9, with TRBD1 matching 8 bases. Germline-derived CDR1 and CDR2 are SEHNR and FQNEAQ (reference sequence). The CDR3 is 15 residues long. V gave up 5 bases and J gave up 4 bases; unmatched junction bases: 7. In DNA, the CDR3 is TGTGCCAGCAGCCTCGGACAGGGATTAAATCAGCCCCAGCATTTT. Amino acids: CASSLGQGLNQPQHF.

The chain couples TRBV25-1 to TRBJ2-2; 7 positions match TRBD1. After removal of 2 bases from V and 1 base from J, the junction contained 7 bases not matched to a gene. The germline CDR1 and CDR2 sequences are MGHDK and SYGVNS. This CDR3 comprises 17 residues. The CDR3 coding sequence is TGTGCCAGCAGTGAACTGACAGGGCGAGGGAACACCGGGGAGCTGTTTTTT. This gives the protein CASSELTGRGNTGELFF.

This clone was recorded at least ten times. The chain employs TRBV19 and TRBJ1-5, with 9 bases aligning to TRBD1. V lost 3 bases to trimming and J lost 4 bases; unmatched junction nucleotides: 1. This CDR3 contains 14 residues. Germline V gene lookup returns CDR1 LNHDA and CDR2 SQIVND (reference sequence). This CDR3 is CASSMGTGNQPQHF. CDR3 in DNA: TGTGCCAGTAGTATGGGGACAGGGAATCAGCCCCAGCATTTT.

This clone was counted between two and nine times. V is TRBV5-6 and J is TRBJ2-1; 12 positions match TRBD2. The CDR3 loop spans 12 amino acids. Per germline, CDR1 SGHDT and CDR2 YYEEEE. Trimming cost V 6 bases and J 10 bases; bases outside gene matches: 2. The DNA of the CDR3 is TGTGCCAGCACGCTAGCGGGGGGGGAGCAGTTCTTC. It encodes CASTLAGGEQFF.

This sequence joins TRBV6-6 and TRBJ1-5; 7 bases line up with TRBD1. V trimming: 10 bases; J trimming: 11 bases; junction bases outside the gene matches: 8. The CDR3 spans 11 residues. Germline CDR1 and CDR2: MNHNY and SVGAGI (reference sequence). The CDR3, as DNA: TGTGCCACGCGACAGGGAGTGGCCCAGCATTTT. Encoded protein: CATRQGVAQHF.

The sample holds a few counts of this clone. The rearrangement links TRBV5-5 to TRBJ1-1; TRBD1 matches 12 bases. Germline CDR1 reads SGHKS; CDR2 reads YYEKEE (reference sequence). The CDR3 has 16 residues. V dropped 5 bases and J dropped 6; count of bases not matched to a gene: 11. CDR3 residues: CASSSRDRGLIAEAFF. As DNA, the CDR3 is TGTGCCAGCAGTTCCCGGGACAGGGGGCTGATTGCTGAAGCTTTCTTT.

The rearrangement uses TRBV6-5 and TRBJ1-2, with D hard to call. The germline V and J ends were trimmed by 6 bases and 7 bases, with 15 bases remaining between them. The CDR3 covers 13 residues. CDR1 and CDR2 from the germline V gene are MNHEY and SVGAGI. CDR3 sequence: CASSTSGLGGYTF. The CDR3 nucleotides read TGTGCCAGCAGCACCTCCGGGTTAGGTGGCTACACCTTC.

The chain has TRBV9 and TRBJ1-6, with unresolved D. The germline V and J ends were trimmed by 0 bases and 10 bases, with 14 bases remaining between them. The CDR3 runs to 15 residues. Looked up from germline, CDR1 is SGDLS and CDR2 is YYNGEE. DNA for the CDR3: TGTGCCAGCAGCGTAGAAGGAGAAATTGGGTCACCCCTCCACTTT. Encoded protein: CASSVEGEIGSPLHF.

CDR3 protein: CASSYPRTHPQADTQYF. CDR3 DNA: TGTGCCAGCAGTTACCCCCGGACTCACCCCCAGGCAGATACGCAGTATTTT. The V gene is TRBV6-2 or TRBV6-3, the J gene TRBJ2-3; TRBD2 might be the D (5 bases). The CDR3 runs 17 residues. V lost 2 bases and J lost 4, with 19 bases in between. Per the germline V gene, CDR1 is MNHEY and CDR2 is SVGEGT.

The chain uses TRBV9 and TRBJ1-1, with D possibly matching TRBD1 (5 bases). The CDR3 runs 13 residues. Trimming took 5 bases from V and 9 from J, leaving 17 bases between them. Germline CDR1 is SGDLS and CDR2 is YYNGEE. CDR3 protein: CASSQTGVGQAFF. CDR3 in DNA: TGTGCCAGCAGTCAGACGGGGGTCGGACAAGCTTTCTTT.

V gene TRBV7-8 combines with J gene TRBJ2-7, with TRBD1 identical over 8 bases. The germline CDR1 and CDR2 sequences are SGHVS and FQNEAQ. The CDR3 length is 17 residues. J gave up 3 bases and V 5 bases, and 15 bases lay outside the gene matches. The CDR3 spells CASSLSRGDRTSYEQYF. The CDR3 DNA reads TGTGCCAGCAGCCTAAGTAGGGGGGACAGGACCAGCTACGAGCAGTACTTC.

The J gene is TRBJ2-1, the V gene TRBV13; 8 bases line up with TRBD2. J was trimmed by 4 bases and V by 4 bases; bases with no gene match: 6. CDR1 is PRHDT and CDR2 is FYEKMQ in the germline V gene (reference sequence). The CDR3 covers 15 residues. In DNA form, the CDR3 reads TGTGCCAGCAGCTGGACTAGCACACTTTACAATGAGCAGTTCTTC. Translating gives CASSWTSTLYNEQFF.

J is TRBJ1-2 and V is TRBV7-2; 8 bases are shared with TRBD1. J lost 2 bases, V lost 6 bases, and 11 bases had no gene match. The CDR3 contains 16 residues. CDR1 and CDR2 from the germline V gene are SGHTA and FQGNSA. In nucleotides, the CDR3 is TGTGCCAGCAGAAACAATCCGGGACAGGCGAACTATGGCTACACCTTC. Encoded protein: CASRNNPGQANYGYTF.

The CDR3 DNA follows: TGTGCCAGCAGCGTAGGGGCTACTAGCACAGATACGCAGTATTTT. Amino acids: CASSVGATSTDTQYF. The V gene is TRBV9, the J gene TRBJ2-3; D call uncertain. The CDR3 length is 15 residues. CDR1 SGDLS and CDR2 YYNGEE come from the germline V gene. V lost 0 bases and J 0 bases, leaving 8 bases between the germline ends.

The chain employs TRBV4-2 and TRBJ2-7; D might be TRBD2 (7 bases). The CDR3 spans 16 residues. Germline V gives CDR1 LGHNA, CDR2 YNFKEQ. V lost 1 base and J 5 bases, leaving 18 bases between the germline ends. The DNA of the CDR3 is TGTGCCAGCAGCCAAGTGGGGGGGGCTCCTTCGGACGAGCAGTACTTC. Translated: CASSQVGGAPSDEQYF.

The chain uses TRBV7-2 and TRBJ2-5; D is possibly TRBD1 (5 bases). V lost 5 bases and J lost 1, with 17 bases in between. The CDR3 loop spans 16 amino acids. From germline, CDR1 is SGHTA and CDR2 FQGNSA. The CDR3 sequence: CASSQGLSYRQETQYF. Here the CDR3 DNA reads TGTGCCAGCAGCCAGGGCTTGAGTTATCGCCAAGAGACCCAGTACTTC.

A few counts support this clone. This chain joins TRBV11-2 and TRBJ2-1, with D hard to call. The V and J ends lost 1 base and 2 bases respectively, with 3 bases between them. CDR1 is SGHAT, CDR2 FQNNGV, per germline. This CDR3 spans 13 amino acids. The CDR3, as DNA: TGTGCCAGCAGCTTAGGGCCCTACAATGAGCAGTTCTTC. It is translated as CASSLGPYNEQFF.

As DNA, the CDR3 is TGTGCCAGCAGCGTAGGGGACTACCTTTACAATGAGCAGTTCTTC. It is translated as CASSVGDYLYNEQFF. This rearrangement joins TRBV9 to TRBJ2-1, with 7 bases lining up with TRBD2. The length of the CDR3 is 15 residues. CDR1 is SGDLS, CDR2 YYNGEE, per germline. Unmatched junction bases numbered 4, after V lost 0 bases and J lost 4 bases.

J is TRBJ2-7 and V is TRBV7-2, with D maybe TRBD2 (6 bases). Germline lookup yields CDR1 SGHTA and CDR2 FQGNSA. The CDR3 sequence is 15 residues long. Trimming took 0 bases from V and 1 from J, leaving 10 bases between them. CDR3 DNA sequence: TGTGCCAGCAGCTTAGCGCTTAGCGGATCCTACGAGCAGTACTTC. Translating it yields CASSLALSGSYEQYF.

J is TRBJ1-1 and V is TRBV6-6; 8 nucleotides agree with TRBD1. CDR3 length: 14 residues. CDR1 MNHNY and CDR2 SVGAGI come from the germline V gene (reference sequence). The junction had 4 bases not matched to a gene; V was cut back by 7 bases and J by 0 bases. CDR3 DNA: TGTGCCAGCACTTGGACAGGGATGAACACTGAAGCTTTCTTT. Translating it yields CASTWTGMNTEAFF.

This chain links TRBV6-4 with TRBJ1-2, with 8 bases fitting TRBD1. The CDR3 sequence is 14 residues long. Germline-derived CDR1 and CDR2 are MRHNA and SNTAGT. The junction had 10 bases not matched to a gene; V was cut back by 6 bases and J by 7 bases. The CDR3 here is CASSPQGQGGGYTF. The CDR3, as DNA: TGTGCCAGCAGCCCGCAAGGACAGGGTGGTGGCTACACCTTC.

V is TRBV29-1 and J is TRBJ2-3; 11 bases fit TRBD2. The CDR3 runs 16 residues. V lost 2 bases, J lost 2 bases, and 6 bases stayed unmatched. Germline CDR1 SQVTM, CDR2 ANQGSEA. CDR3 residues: CSVELAGGPNTDTQYF. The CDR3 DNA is TGCAGCGTTGAACTAGCGGGGGGTCCCAACACAGATACGCAGTATTTT.

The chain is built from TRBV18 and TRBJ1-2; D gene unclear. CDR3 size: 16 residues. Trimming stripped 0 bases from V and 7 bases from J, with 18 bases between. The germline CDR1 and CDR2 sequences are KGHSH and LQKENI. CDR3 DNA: TGTGCCAGCTCACCACCGGGAGCCGGGTCCCCGGGTGGCTACACCTTC. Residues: CASSPPGAGSPGGYTF.

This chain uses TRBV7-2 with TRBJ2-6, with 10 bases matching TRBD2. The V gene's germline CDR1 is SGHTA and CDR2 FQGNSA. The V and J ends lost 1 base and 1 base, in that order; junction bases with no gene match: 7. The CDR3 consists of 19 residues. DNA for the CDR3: TGTGCCAGCAGCTTAGTAGGTCTAGCGGGGGTTTCTGGGGCCAACGTCCTGACTTTC. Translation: CASSLVGLAGVSGANVLTF.

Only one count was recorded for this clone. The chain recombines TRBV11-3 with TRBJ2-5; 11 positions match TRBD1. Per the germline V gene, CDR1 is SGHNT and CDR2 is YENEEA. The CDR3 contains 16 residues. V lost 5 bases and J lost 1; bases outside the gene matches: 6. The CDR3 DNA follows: TGTGCCAGCAGCCACGGACAGGGGGCTGTCCAAGAGACCCAGTACTTC. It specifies CASSHGQGAVQETQYF. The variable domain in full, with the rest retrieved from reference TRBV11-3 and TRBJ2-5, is EAGVVQSPRYKIIEKKQPVAFWCNPISGHNTLYWYLQNLGQGPELLIRYENEEAVDDSQLPKDRFSAERLKGVDSTLKIQPAELGDSAVYLCASSHGQGAVQETQYFGPGTRLLVL.